This T cell receptor beta chain was identified during a study of T cell responses to AZD1222 COVID-19 vaccine. Second doses were pooled across both intervals (about 4 or about 12 weeks). The repertoire was sequenced with immunoSEQ multiplex PCR; TCRdb's copy has only in-frame clones and lacks some. The profile shows 180,000 or so clones, about nine tenths of them singletons. The receptor was derived from an adult who received the AZD1222 COVID-19 vaccine. Sequencing used peripheral blood, obtained 28 days after the second AZD1222 dose.

The CDR3 sequence is CASSWGTNQETQYF. CDR3 sequence (DNA): TGCGCCAGCAGTTGGGGGACAAACCAAGAGACCCAGTACTTC. The V call is TRBV5-1, the J call TRBJ2-5, with D possibly TRBD1 on 6 matching bases. Germline V gene data show CDR1 as SGHRS and CDR2 as YFSETQ. The V and J ends lost 5 bases and 0 bases respectively, with 11 bases between them. The CDR3 extends over 14 amino acids.